This T cell receptor (beta chain) is from a study of identical twins. Findings and limits, study-wide: With abundant cord blood beta clonotypes, insertions were fewer; memory repertoires showed no such pattern. Out-of-frame TCR alpha sharing observed in monozygotic twins exceeded model estimates.

From the 5' RACE reads, TCRdb called clonotypes with MiXCR, one entry per CDR3 protein. The sample yields around 550,000 distinct CDR3 sequences, approximately 16% seen once. The CDR3 sequence is 13 residues long. Trimming took off 5 bases at V and 6 bases at J, with 14 bases between the two ends. The germline CDR1 and CDR2 sequences are LGHNA and YNFKEQ. As concerns this clonotype: Its antigen is currently unknown.

These data were also filed under a second study, of yellow fever vaccine responses in identical twins.

This receptor was taken from a woman aged 18-35 years in good health. This chain uses TRBV4-2 with TRBJ2-7, with a tentative D call TRBD2 (6 bases). The specimen was CD4+ T cells sorted from blood. This CDR3 reads CASSEREIGEQYF. DNA for the CDR3: TGTGCCAGCAGCGAACGGGAGATCGGCGAGCAGTACTTC.